These 29 T cell receptor beta chains came from one sample sequenced in a study of T cell responses to AZD1222 COVID-19 vaccine. Here immunoSEQ multiplex PCR was the method, and the copy in TCRdb shows in-frame clones only, minus some. The sample includes some 150,000 clones, under 95% of them seen just once. Sequencing used peripheral blood, obtained 28 days after the second AZD1222 dose. These receptors all stem from an adult who received the AZD1222 COVID-19 vaccine.

The genes are TRBV9 and TRBJ1-3; no firm D call. Per germline, CDR1 SGDLS and CDR2 YYNGEE. The CDR3 totals 16 residues. V lost 0 bases to trimming and J lost 3 bases, with 13 bases between them. The CDR3 bases are TGTGCCAGCAGCGTAGGCGACCCCGGGGATGGAAACACCATATATTTT. Its protein product is CASSVGDPGDGNTIYF.

In its sample, this clone was seen once. The CDR3 DNA follows: TGTGCCAGCAGTTCCTCTAAGGCAGGGCTTTCACCCCTCCACTTT. Amino acids: CASSSSKAGLSPLHF. V is TRBV27 and J is TRBJ1-6; perhaps TRBD1 as D (5 bases). The germline CDR1 and CDR2 sequences are MNHEY and SMNVEV (reference sequence). This CDR3 contains 15 residues. Trimming pared 4 bases from V and 9 bases from J, leaving 16 bases between.

The V call is TRBV27, the J call TRBJ2-2; D ambiguous. The CDR3 length is 14 residues. V was trimmed by 3 bases and J by 3 bases, leaving 8 bases between them. Germline values: CDR1 MNHEY, CDR2 SMNVEV (reference sequence). The CDR3 DNA is TGTGCCAGCAGTTTGGTTGAAGACACCGGGGAGCTGTTTTTT. It specifies CASSLVEDTGELFF.

V is TRBV4-1 and J is TRBJ2-1; TRBD2 matches at 8 bases. J lost 10 bases, V lost 4 bases, and 15 bases had no gene match. CDR3 length equals 16 residues. The V gene's germline CDR1 is MGHRA and CDR2 YSYEKL. The CDR3: CASSLSSGPTLGEQFF. The CDR3 bases are TGCGCCAGCAGCCTGTCTAGCGGGCCCACTCTCGGGGAGCAGTTCTTC.

This chain links TRBV7-6 with TRBJ2-7, with D possibly TRBD2 on 6 matching bases. The germline V gene has CDR1 SGHVS and CDR2 FNYEAQ. This CDR3 is 18 amino acids long. V dropped 0 bases and J dropped 0 bases, with 18 bases sitting between them. The CDR3, as DNA: TGTGCCAGCAGCTTAGCGAACCCGGGGCAGGGAGGCTCCTACGAGCAGTACTTC. Its protein product is CASSLANPGQGGSYEQYF.

The V gene is TRBV10-2, the J gene TRBJ2-5; 7 bases line up with TRBD1. Trimming at V came to 7 bases and at J to 4 bases, leaving 15 bases not matched to a gene. CDR3 length equals 16 residues. In germline, CDR1 is WSHSY, CDR2 SAAADI. The CDR3 bases are TGCGCCAGCACAAGAGCAGGAAAGGGGGCTAGAGAGACCCAGTACTTC. Translation: CASTRAGKGARETQYF.

CDR3 amino acids: CASSEAGGNNEKLFF. The CDR3 DNA follows: TGTGCCAGCAGTGAGGCAGGGGGAAATAATGAAAAACTGTTTTTT. The V gene is TRBV6-1, the J gene TRBJ1-4; 7 bases agree with TRBD1. This CDR3 has 15 residues. Germline-derived CDR1 and CDR2 are MNHNS and SASEGT. After removal of 3 bases from V and 4 bases from J, the junction contained 5 bases not matched to a gene.

Only one count was recorded for this clone. V and J are TRBV19 and TRBJ1-1; D not resolved. Trimming left V 2 bases short and J 4 bases short, with 14 bases between. The CDR3 spans 15 residues. The germline CDR1 and CDR2 sequences are LNHDA and SQIVND (reference sequence). The CDR3 is CASSIFGSSGTEAFF. The CDR3 region has the DNA TGTGCCAGTAGTATATTTGGCAGCAGTGGCACTGAAGCTTTCTTT.

The chain combines TRBV7-2 with TRBJ1-1; D may be TRBD1 (6 bases). Trimming removed 5 bases at V and 1 base at J, with 8 bases between. The CDR3 runs to 13 residues. Germline CDR1 is SGHTA and CDR2 is FQGNSA. The CDR3 region has the DNA TGTGCCAGCAGCGAACAGGGGAACACTGAAGCTTTCTTT. Protein product: CASSEQGNTEAFF.

J is TRBJ1-2 and V is TRBV4-3; 7 bases align to TRBD1. The CDR3 has 14 residues. Trimming cost V 4 bases and J 4 bases; bases outside gene matches: 6. Germline loops: CDR1 LGHNA, CDR2 YSLEER. The CDR3 spells CASSRTQGSYGYTF. In nucleotides, the CDR3 is TGCGCCAGCAGCCGAACACAGGGGAGCTATGGCTACACCTTC.

This chain connects TRBV30 to TRBJ2-1, with D hard to call. Germline V CDR1 and CDR2: GTSNPN, SVGIG (reference sequence). The V and J ends lost 4 bases and 0 bases respectively, with 7 bases between them. The CDR3 has 13 amino acids. CDR3 amino acids: CAWTQSSYNEQFF. As DNA, the CDR3 is TGTGCCTGGACTCAAAGCTCCTACAATGAGCAGTTCTTC.

The chain carries TRBV9 and TRBJ2-3; unclear D gene. V was cut by 1 base and J by 0 bases, with 18 bases left in between. CDR1 is SGDLS and CDR2 is YYNGEE in the germline V gene. The CDR3 sequence is 18 residues long. CDR3 loop: CASSVRADLPVSTDTQYF. DNA of the CDR3: TGTGCCAGCAGCGTACGGGCAGACTTACCAGTTAGCACAGATACGCAGTATTTT.

The chain has TRBV11-2 and TRBJ1-2; D unclear. Per germline, CDR1 SGHAT and CDR2 FQNNGV. CDR3 length: 13 residues. Trimming shortened V by 5 bases and J by 3 bases, and 10 bases separated the two germline ends. The CDR3 DNA follows: TGTGCCAGCAGCCCTCTGGAGTACTATGGCTACACCTTC. This translates into CASSPLEYYGYTF.

This sequence joins TRBV19 and TRBJ1-1; D is possibly TRBD1 (5 bases). Trimming took 6 bases from V and 5 from J, leaving 19 bases between them. CDR1 LNHDA and CDR2 SQIVND come from the germline V gene (reference sequence). CDR3 length: 15 amino acids. This chain's CDR3 is CASSAWQGGPTEAFF. The CDR3 DNA reads TGTGCCAGTAGCGCGTGGCAGGGCGGGCCGACTGAAGCTTTCTTT.

In this sample, this clone turned up a few times. CDR3: CASSPRGTNTGELFF. In DNA, the CDR3 is TGCGCCAGCAGTCCGAGAGGAACCAACACCGGGGAGCTGTTTTTT. This sequence joins TRBV10-1 and TRBJ2-2; no clear D. This CDR3 contains 15 residues. Germline CDR1 WNHNN, CDR2 SYGVQD (reference sequence). Between the trimmed V and J ends, which lost 5 bases and 2 bases, there was a span of 12 bases.

The rearrangement uses TRBV9 and TRBJ2-7; possibly TRBD2 for D (6 bases). CDR1 SGDLS and CDR2 YYNGEE come from the germline V gene. Trimming pared 0 bases from V and 4 bases from J, leaving 11 bases between. The CDR3 loop spans 14 amino acids. In nucleotides, the CDR3 is TGTGCCAGCAGCGTAGACGGGAGAGGGTACGAGCAGTACTTC. This translates into CASSVDGRGYEQYF.

This chain links TRBV24-1 with TRBJ2-1; 11 positions agree with TRBD2. The CDR3 is 16 amino acids. V trimming: 3 bases; J trimming: 1 base; junction bases outside the gene matches: 1. Germline V gene data show CDR1 as KGHDR and CDR2 as SFDVKD. In DNA form, the CDR3 reads TGTGCCACCAGTGATAGACTAGCGGGGTCCTACAATGAGCAGTTCTTC. Translated, it gives CATSDRLAGSYNEQFF.

This clone is a singleton in its sample. The chain is built from TRBV7-3 and TRBJ2-1, with 7 nucleotides matching TRBD2. The CDR3 spans 15 residues. J was trimmed by 3 bases and V by 5 bases; bases with no gene match: 7. Germline-derived CDR1 and CDR2 are SGHTA and FQGTGA. CDR3 coding DNA: TGTGCCAGCAGCCCCGCCGCGGGAGACTACAATGAGCAGTTCTTC. This gives the protein CASSPAAGDYNEQFF.

This chain joins TRBV2 and TRBJ2-5; D is perhaps TRBD1 or TRBD2 (5 bases each). Germline lookup yields CDR1 SNHLY and CDR2 FYNNEI. Between the trimmed V and J ends, which lost 4 bases and 1 base, there was a span of 16 bases. The CDR3 totals 16 residues. The CDR3 spells CASSARPGRVQETQYF. The CDR3 DNA reads TGTGCCAGCAGTGCCAGGCCGGGACGAGTCCAAGAGACCCAGTACTTC.

The rearrangement links TRBV3-1 (or the pseudogene TRBV3-2) to TRBJ2-7; D call uncertain. Germline CDR1 is LGHDT and CDR2 is YNNKEL (reference sequence). The CDR3 covers 14 residues. V was pared by 0 bases and J by 9 bases, with 15 bases between. The CDR3, as DNA: TGTGCCAGCAGCCAAGATCAAATTTTCGGCGTGCAGTACTTC. Its translation: CASSQDQIFGVQYF.

The J gene is TRBJ2-7, the V gene TRBV2, with TRBD1 as a possible D gene (6 bases). The CDR3 is 10 amino acids. The germline V gene has CDR1 SNHLY and CDR2 FYNNEI. V was shortened by 7 bases and J by 12 bases, with 13 bases between the two germline ends. CDR3 residues: CASKEQGRYF. The CDR3 coding sequence is TGTGCCAGCAAAGAACAGGGACGGTACTTC. Combining the CDR3 with reference TRBV2 and TRBJ2-7 gives the whole variable domain EPEVTQTPSHQVTQMGQEVILRCVPISNHLYFYWYRQILGQKVEFLVSFYNNEISEKSEIFDDQFSVERPDGSNFTLKIRSTKLEDSAMYFCASKEQGRYFGPGTRLTVT.

The chain employs TRBV24-1 and TRBJ2-7; TRBD1 is a possible D gene (7 bases). CDR3 size: 17 residues. The germline V gene has CDR1 KGHDR and CDR2 SFDVKD. The germline V and J ends were trimmed by 0 bases and 3 bases, with 17 bases remaining between them. The CDR3 is CATSDLHRGTVYYEQYF. The CDR3, as DNA: TGTGCCACCAGTGATTTGCATCGCGGGACAGTCTACTACGAGCAGTACTTC.

This chain connects TRBV6-2 or TRBV6-3 to TRBJ1-2, with D possibly being TRBD1 (5 bases). V dropped 2 bases and J dropped 2 bases, with 12 bases sitting between them. The CDR3 covers 15 residues. Germline V CDR1 and CDR2: MNHEY, SVGEGT. The CDR3 DNA follows: TGTGCCAGCAGTTACCTCAGGACATTAAACTATGGCTACACCTTC. Residues: CASSYLRTLNYGYTF.

This rearrangement joins TRBV20-1 to TRBJ2-5; possible D gene TRBD2, 6 bases. V lost 3 bases and J lost 10, with 12 bases in between. Germline V gene sequence: CDR1 DFQATT, CDR2 SNEGSKA (reference sequence). This CDR3 has 11 residues. The CDR3 DNA sequence: TGCAGTGCTAGCGGGAGAAAGGGCCAGTACTTC. Translating gives CSASGRKGQYF.

This clone was found once. Its ends do not fully match the called genes, so a read error is possible. V and J are TRBV6-2 or TRBV6-3 and TRBJ2-5; D might be TRBD1 (7 bases). In germline, CDR1 is MNHEY, CDR2 SVGEGT. This CDR3 contains 11 residues. The CDR3 loop reads CASSYWRDSHF. The CDR3 DNA is TGTGCCAGCAGTTACTGGCGGGACAGTCACTTC.

The chain couples TRBV3-1 (or the pseudogene TRBV3-2) to TRBJ1-3; D is unclear. The germline V gene encodes CDR1 LGHDT and CDR2 YNNKEL (reference sequence). Trimming stripped 0 bases from V and 2 bases from J, with 8 bases between. CDR3 length: 15 residues. CDR3 bases: TGTGCCAGCAGCCAAGATACGACGCCTGGAAACACCATATATTTT. Translation gives CASSQDTTPGNTIYF.

The CDR3 coding sequence is TGCAGCGTCGCCCATGGACGCGCGGACTATGGCTACACCTTC. Its translation: CSVAHGRADYGYTF. The gene calls are TRBV29-1 and TRBJ1-2; no reliable D call. The CDR3 extends over 14 amino acids. Germline CDR1 and CDR2: SQVTM and ANQGSEA. V was shortened by 6 bases and J by 3 bases, with 17 bases between the two germline ends.

The chain recombines TRBV27 with TRBJ2-5; tentatively, D is TRBD2 (6 bases). The CDR3 runs to 15 residues. Trimming removed 5 bases at V and 5 bases at J, with 18 bases between. The germline V gene encodes CDR1 MNHEY and CDR2 SMNVEV (reference sequence). CDR3 nucleotide sequence: TGTGCCAGCAGTCCCGGACTAACCCTGAGGGAGACCCAGTACTTC. Its protein product is CASSPGLTLRETQYF.

The chain joins TRBV19 to TRBJ1-5, with D perhaps matching TRBD1 (6 bases). Germline values: CDR1 LNHDA, CDR2 SQIVND (reference sequence). V lost 7 bases and J lost 5, with 15 bases in between. The CDR3 consists of 14 residues. The CDR3 coding sequence is TGTGCCAGTACTCCGAGGGGGGCCGATCAGCCCCAGCATTTT. Protein product: CASTPRGADQPQHF. The full variable domain, its missing parts supplied by reference TRBV19 and TRBJ1-5, is DGGITQSPKYLFRKEGQNVTLSCEQNLNHDAMYWYRQDPGQGLRLIYYSQIVNDFQKGDIAEGYSVSREKKESFPLTVTSAQKNPTAFYLCASTPRGADQPQHFGDGTRLSIL.